Listed here are 20 T cell receptor beta chains from one sample, sequenced in a study of CD8+CD57+ T cells in acquired aplastic anemia. TCR beta VDJ and CDR3 profiling used genomic DNA as template. TCRdb independently ran MiXCR on the reads; one entry per CDR3 protein. In the table there are 150,000 or so distinct CDR3 sequences, 40% to 55% of which are singletons. CD8+CD57+ cell expansion had been shown by flow cytometry in patients chosen for sequencing. The source material was sorted CD4+, CD8+, or CD8+CD57+ T cells (not recorded which) from PBMCs. These receptors all stem from a human donor with aplastic anemia.

The chain uses TRBV29-1 and TRBJ2-3; the D gene is possibly TRBD1 (6 bases). The germline CDR1 and CDR2 sequences are SQVTM and ANQGSEA. Trimming shortened V by 6 bases and J by 3 bases, and 10 bases separated the two germline ends. CDR3 length: 12 amino acids. CDR3 sequence: CSVQTGTDTQYF. The CDR3 DNA reads TGCAGCGTCCAAACAGGGACAGATACGCAGTATTTT.

This clonotype was seen many times. V is TRBV12-3 or TRBV12-4 and J is TRBJ1-2; 10 bases line up with TRBD1. V was clipped by 6 bases and J by 5 bases; unmatched bases: 3. CDR3 length: 13 amino acids. The CDR3 sequence is CASSDRGRYGYTF. The CDR3, as DNA: TGTGCCAGCAGCGACAGGGGGCGGTATGGCTACACCTTC.

This clonotype was counted between two and nine times. The genes are TRBV10-1 and TRBJ1-5, with TRBD1 as a possible D gene (5 bases). Deletions cut 2 bases from V and 6 bases from J, with 5 bases between. CDR1 is WNHNN, CDR2 SYGVQD, per germline (reference sequence). CDR3 length: 12 amino acids. Written as DNA, the CDR3 is TGCGCCAGCAGTGAGCAGGGTCAGCCCCAGCATTTT. Translated: CASSEQGQPQHF.

The chain employs TRBV6-4 and TRBJ2-3; TRBD1 aligns across 7 bases. This CDR3 has 16 residues. The J segment lost 4 bases and the V segment lost 6 bases, leaving 13 bases of the junction unmatched. CDR1 and CDR2 (germline): MRHNA, SNTAGT. CDR3 in DNA: TGTGCCAGCAGAGACAGGGCAGCGGCAGACCCAGATACGCAGTATTTT. Protein: CASRDRAAADPDTQYF.

Ten or more counts support this clonotype. The V gene is TRBV20-1, the J gene TRBJ1-1; D is possibly TRBD1 (6 bases). Germline CDR1 is DFQATT and CDR2 is SNEGSKA (reference sequence). Trimming stripped 4 bases from V and 5 bases from J, with 14 bases between. This CDR3 has 13 amino acids. The chain's CDR3 is CSAIRSGETEAFF. The CDR3 bases are TGCAGTGCTATTCGATCAGGGGAAACTGAAGCTTTCTTT.

The chain recombines TRBV20-1 with TRBJ2-3; D uncertain. CDR1 is DFQATT and CDR2 is SNEGSKA in the germline V gene (reference sequence). Trimming removed 0 bases at V and 1 base at J, with 11 bases between. CDR3 length: 15 residues. DNA for the CDR3: TGCAGTGCTAGAGATCCCAATAGTGGCACAGATACGCAGTATTTT. Protein product: CSARDPNSGTDTQYF.

The rearrangement links TRBV9 to TRBJ2-1; D is uncertain. Trimming removed 2 bases from V and 5 bases from J, with 5 bases in between. The CDR3 is 12 amino acids. Per germline, CDR1 SGDLS and CDR2 YYNGEE. The CDR3 reads CASSVTNNEQFF. CDR3 sequence (DNA): TGTGCCAGCAGCGTCACAAACAATGAGCAGTTCTTC. Full variable domain (outside the CDR3, taken from reference TRBV9 and TRBJ2-1): DSGVTQTPKHLITATGQRVTLRCSPRSGDLSVYWYQQSLDQGLQFLIQYYNGEERAKGNILERFSAQQFPDLHSELNLSSLELGDSALYFCASSVTNNEQFFGPGTRLTVL.

This sequence joins TRBV7-3 and TRBJ1-1; 8 bases line up with TRBD1. With V trimmed by 4 bases and J by 3 bases, 1 base remained unmatched. CDR1 is SGHTA, CDR2 FQGTGA, per germline. This CDR3 region has 13 residues. This chain's CDR3 is CASSSGGHTEAFF. In DNA form, the CDR3 reads TGTGCCAGCAGCTCAGGGGGCCACACTGAAGCTTTCTTT. Looking up the rest from reference TRBV7-3 and TRBJ1-1 gives the full variable domain: GAGVSQTPSNKVTEKGKYVELRCDPISGHTALYWYRQSLGQGPEFLIYFQGTGAADDSGLPNDRFFAVRPEGSVSTLKIQRTERGDSAVYLCASSSGGHTEAFFGQGTRLTVV.

The CDR3 sequence is CATSEGGTEAFF. CDR3 DNA sequence: TGTGCCACCAGTGAAGGCGGGACTGAAGCTTTCTTT. The genes are TRBV24-1 and TRBJ1-1; no clear D. V dropped 4 bases and J dropped 5 bases, with 7 bases sitting between them. Germline lookup yields CDR1 KGHDR and CDR2 SFDVKD. The CDR3 spans 12 residues.

This clonotype was picked up many times. V gene TRBV20-1 combines with J gene TRBJ2-5; D is unclear. The germline gives CDR1 DFQATT, CDR2 SNEGSKA (reference sequence). CDR3 length equals 13 residues. V dropped 6 bases and J dropped 5 bases, with 16 bases sitting between them. The CDR3 nucleotides read TGCAGTGCCCACAAACCCGGAGTGGAGACCCAGTACTTC. Translating it yields CSAHKPGVETQYF.

The CDR3 is CSTAQYHYEQYF. The CDR3 nucleotides are TGTTCGACCGCACAGTACCACTACGAGCAGTACTTC. The rearrangement joins TRBV10-3 to TRBJ2-7; no clear D. Germline CDR1 reads ENHRY; CDR2 reads SYGVKD. The CDR3 runs 12 residues.

This clonotype was counted at least ten times. This sequence joins TRBV19 and TRBJ2-7, with 9 bases fitting TRBD1. The length of the CDR3 is 16 residues. The germline V gene has CDR1 LNHDA and CDR2 SQIVND (reference sequence). V lost 4 bases to trimming and J lost 2 bases; unmatched junction nucleotides: 9. CDR3 residues: CASSKNTGGVAYEQYF. The CDR3 DNA reads as TGTGCCAGTAGTAAGAACACAGGGGGCGTCGCCTACGAGCAGTACTTC.

This chain uses TRBV9 with TRBJ2-5, with 9 nucleotides matching TRBD2. This CDR3 comprises 16 residues. In germline, CDR1 is SGDLS, CDR2 YYNGEE. V lost 0 bases and J lost 2; bases outside the gene matches: 5. The CDR3 bases are TGTGCCAGCAGCGTAGCTAGCGGGGACGGGCAAGAGACCCAGTACTTC. Amino acids: CASSVASGDGQETQYF. Variable domain in full (rest from reference TRBV9 and TRBJ2-5): DSGVTQTPKHLITATGQRVTLRCSPRSGDLSVYWYQQSLDQGLQFLIQYYNGEERAKGNILERFSAQQFPDLHSELNLSSLELGDSALYFCASSVASGDGQETQYFGPGTRLLVL.

This clonotype appeared a few times. Given a much more abundant clone one base away, this may be a read error. The chain joins TRBV20-1 to TRBJ1-5; D is perhaps TRBD1 (5 bases). Germline-derived CDR1 and CDR2 are DFQATT and SNEGSKA (reference sequence). The CDR3 has 14 amino acids. The V gene lost 2 bases and the J gene lost 5 bases, with 13 bases spanning the gap. CDR3 nucleotides: TGCAGTGCTAGATCGGGGCCCAGCGATCAGCCCCAGCATTTT. This translates into CSARSGPSDQPQHF.

This chain joins TRBV11-1 and TRBJ2-4, with a tentative D call TRBD2 (6 bases). The CDR3 length is 14 residues. Germline-derived CDR1 and CDR2 are SGHAT and FQDESV (reference sequence). V gave up 0 bases and J gave up 10 bases, with 13 bases separating them. CDR3 sequence: CASSLAGTEGIQYF. The CDR3 DNA reads as TGTGCCAGCAGCTTAGCTGGGACTGAGGGGATTCAGTACTTC.

The chain employs TRBV6-1 and TRBJ1-6; unclear D gene. Germline V gives CDR1 MNHNS, CDR2 SASEGT. Trimming removed 3 bases at V and 7 bases at J, with 10 bases between. CDR3 length: 14 amino acids. DNA for the CDR3: TGTGCCAGCAGTGACGTCAACGAGAATTCACCCCTCCACTTT. It translates to CASSDVNENSPLHF.

This clonotype was counted many times. V gene TRBV5-4 combines with J gene TRBJ2-2; the D gene is possibly TRBD2 (5 bases). Germline lookup yields CDR1 SGHNT and CDR2 YYREEE (reference sequence). The CDR3 spans 14 residues. V was pared by 3 bases and J by 7 bases, with 13 bases between. The CDR3 reads CASSSERVNGELFF. For the CDR3, the DNA is TGTGCCAGCAGCTCCGAGAGGGTGAACGGGGAGCTGTTTTTT. Variable domain in full (rest from reference TRBV5-4 and TRBJ2-2): ETGVTQSPTHLIKTRGQQVTLRCSSQSGHNTVSWYQQALGQGPQFIFQYYREEENGRGNFPPRFSGLQFPNYSSELNVNALELDDSALYLCASSSERVNGELFFGEGSRLTVL.

This clonotype was seen at least ten times. This chain links TRBV25-1 with TRBJ2-2; D is uncertain. Trimming cost V 3 bases and J 1 base, with 0 bases left between them. CDR3 length: 12 amino acids. CDR1 is MGHDK, CDR2 SYGVNS, per germline. The CDR3 region has the DNA TGTGCCAGCAGTGAGAACACCGGGGAGCTGTTTTTT. It translates to CASSENTGELFF.

Comments on this clonotype: A much larger clonotype is one base distant, so this may be a read error. The gene calls are TRBV7-3 and TRBJ1-6, with 8 bases fitting TRBD1. The CDR3 runs to 15 residues. Germline V gene sequence: CDR1 SGHTA, CDR2 FQGTGA. CDR3 sequence: CASSLTDRVRSPLHF. The CDR3 DNA reads TGTGCCAGCAGTTTAACGGACAGGGTCCGTTCACCCCTCCACTTT. The full variable domain, its missing parts supplied by reference TRBV7-3 and TRBJ1-6, is GAGVSQTPSNKVTEKGKYVELRCDPISGHTALYWYRQSLGQGPEFLIYFQGTGAADDSGLPNDRFFAVRPEGSVSTLKIQRTERGDSAVYLCASSLTDRVRSPLHFGNGTRLTVT.

There are many counts of this clonotype. The chain employs TRBV19 and TRBJ2-3, with D perhaps matching TRBD1 (6 bases). Trimming took 9 bases from V and 2 from J, leaving 15 bases between them. This CDR3 has 14 residues. Per the germline V gene, CDR1 is LNHDA and CDR2 is SQIVND (reference sequence). The CDR3 protein is CASRQARSTDTQYF. DNA for the CDR3: TGTGCCAGCCGACAGGCCAGATCCACAGATACGCAGTATTTT. The whole variable domain, filled in from reference TRBV19 and TRBJ2-3, reads DGGITQSPKYLFRKEGQNVTLSCEQNLNHDAMYWYRQDPGQGLRLIYYSQIVNDFQKGDIAEGYSVSREKKESFPLTVTSAQKNPTAFYLCASRQARSTDTQYFGPGTRLTVL.